The entry that follows covers one T cell receptor (beta chain) sequence. Its antigen is unknown. These data belong to a study of shared clonotypes between healthy human individuals. Study as a whole: The people who gave samples were a couple of women and a few men aged 18 to 49. Study outcomes and limitations: Only a few donors were included, so the genetic and exposure-history diversity represented was limited. Among non-shared clonotypes, generation probabilities were lower than among those shared by all four donors.

Original processing notes: ImmunoSEQ junction-only sequences lacked quality scores, so their filtering differed. Measured with immunoSEQ multiplex PCR; TCRdb has only the in-frame clones, and not every one. D and trimming come from the DNA, and the V and J calls and clone size come from that table. The sample shows roughly 1,800,000 clones, about 95% of them seen only once. The naive CD8 fraction comprised CD45RO-negative cells positively selected for CCR7 and excluded terminally differentiated effector memory CD45RA+ cells. The receptor was isolated from a young man in good health. What was sequenced was naive CD8+ T cells sorted from blood.

The DNA for the CDR3 is TGTGCCAGTAGTATAGTCGCGGTAGGGACAGAGGGGGAAGGGGAGCTGTTTTTT. As protein: CASSIVAVGTEGEGELFF. The V and J genes are TRBV19 and TRBJ2-2; 7 bases match TRBD1. CDR1 LNHDA and CDR2 SQIVND come from the germline V gene (reference sequence). After removal of 1 base from V and 8 bases from J, the junction contained 16 bases not matched to a gene. CDR3 length: 18 amino acids.